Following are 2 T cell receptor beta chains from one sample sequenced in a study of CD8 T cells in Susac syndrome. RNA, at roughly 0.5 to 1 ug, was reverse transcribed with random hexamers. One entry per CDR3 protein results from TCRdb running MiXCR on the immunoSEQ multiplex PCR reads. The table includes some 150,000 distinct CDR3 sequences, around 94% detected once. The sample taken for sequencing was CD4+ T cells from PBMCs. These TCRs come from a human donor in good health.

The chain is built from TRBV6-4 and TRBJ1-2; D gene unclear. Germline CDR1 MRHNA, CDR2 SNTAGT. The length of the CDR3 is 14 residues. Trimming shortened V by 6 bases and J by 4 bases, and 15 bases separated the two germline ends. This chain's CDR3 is CASSYKPQGYGYTF. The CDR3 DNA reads TGTGCCAGCAGCTATAAACCCCAAGGCTATGGCTACACCTTC.

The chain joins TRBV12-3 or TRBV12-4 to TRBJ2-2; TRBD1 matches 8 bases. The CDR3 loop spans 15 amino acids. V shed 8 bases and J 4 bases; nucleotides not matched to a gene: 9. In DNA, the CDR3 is TGTGCCAGCGGCCGACAGGGGCTGGTCACCGGGGAGCTGTTTTTT. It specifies CASGRQGLVTGELFF.